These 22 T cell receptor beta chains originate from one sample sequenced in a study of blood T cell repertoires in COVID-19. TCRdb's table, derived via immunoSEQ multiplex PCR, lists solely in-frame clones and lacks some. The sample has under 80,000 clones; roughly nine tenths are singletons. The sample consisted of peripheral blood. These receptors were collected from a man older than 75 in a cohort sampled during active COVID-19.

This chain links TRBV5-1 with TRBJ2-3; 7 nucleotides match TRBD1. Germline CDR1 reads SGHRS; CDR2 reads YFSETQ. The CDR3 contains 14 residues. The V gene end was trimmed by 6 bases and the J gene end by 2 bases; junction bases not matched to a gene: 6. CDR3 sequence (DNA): TGCGCCAGCACCCGACAGGGCTCCACAGATACGCAGTATTTT. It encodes CASTRQGSTDTQYF. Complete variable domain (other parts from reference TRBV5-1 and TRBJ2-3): KAGVTQTPRYLIKTRGQQVTLSCSPISGHRSVSWYQQTPGQGLQFLFEYFSETQRNKGNFPGRFSGRQFSNSRSEMNVSTLELGDSALYLCASTRQGSTDTQYFGPGTRLTVL.

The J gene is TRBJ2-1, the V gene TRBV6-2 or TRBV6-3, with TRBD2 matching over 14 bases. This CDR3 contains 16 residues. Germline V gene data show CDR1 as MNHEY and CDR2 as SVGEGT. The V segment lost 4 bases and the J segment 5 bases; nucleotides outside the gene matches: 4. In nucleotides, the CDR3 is TGTGCCAGCAGTTCCCCGACTAGCGGGAGGGACAATGAGCAGTTCTTC. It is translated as CASSSPTSGRDNEQFF.

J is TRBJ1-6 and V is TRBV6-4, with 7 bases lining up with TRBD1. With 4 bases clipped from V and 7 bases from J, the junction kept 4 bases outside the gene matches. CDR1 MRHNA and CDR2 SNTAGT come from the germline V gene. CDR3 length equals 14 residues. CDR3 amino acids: CASSAGGFNSPLHF. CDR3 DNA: TGTGCCAGCAGTGCAGGGGGGTTCAATTCACCCCTCCACTTT.

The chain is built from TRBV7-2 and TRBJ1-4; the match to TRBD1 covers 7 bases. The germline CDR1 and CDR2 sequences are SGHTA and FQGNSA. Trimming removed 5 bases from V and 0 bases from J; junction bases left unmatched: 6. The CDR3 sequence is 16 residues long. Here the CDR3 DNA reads TGTGCCAGCAGCCACGGACAGGCCACAACTAATGAAAAACTGTTTTTT. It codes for CASSHGQATTNEKLFF.

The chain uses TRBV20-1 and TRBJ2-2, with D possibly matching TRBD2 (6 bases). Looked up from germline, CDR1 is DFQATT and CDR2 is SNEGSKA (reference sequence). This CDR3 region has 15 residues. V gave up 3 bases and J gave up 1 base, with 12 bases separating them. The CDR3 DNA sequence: TGCAGTGCTAGTAGCCGGGAGAGGAACACCGGGGAGCTGTTTTTT. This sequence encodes CSASSRERNTGELFF.

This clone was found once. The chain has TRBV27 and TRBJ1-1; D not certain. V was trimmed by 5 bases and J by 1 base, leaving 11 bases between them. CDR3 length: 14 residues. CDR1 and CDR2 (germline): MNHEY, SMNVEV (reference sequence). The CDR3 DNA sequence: TGTGCCAGCAGTGGACTGGCTGAGAACACTGAAGCTTTCTTT. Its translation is CASSGLAENTEAFF.

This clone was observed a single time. The CDR3 loop reads CAISEERDTDEQYF. The CDR3 nucleotides read TGTGCCATCAGTGAGGAGAGGGATACCGACGAGCAGTACTTC. The V and J genes are TRBV10-3 and TRBJ2-7; maybe TRBD2 (5 bases). Between the trimmed V and J ends, which lost 2 bases and 5 bases, there was a span of 13 bases. The CDR3 covers 14 residues. CDR1 and CDR2 from the germline V gene are ENHRY and SYGVKD.

CDR3 sequence: CASSLDAVQPQHF. The CDR3 DNA reads as TGTGCCAGCAGCTTAGATGCGGTTCAGCCCCAGCATTTT. The J gene is TRBJ1-5, the V gene TRBV7-2; D gene ambiguous. V shed 1 base and J shed 6 bases, with 7 bases lying between them. The CDR3 covers 13 residues. Per germline, CDR1 SGHTA and CDR2 FQGNSA.

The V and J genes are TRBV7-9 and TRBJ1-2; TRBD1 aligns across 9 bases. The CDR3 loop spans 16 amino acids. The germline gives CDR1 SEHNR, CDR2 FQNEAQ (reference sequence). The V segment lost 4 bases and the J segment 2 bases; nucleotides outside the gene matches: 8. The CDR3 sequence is CASSWRDREKNYGYTF. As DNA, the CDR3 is TGTGCCAGCAGCTGGCGGGACAGGGAGAAAAACTATGGCTACACCTTC.

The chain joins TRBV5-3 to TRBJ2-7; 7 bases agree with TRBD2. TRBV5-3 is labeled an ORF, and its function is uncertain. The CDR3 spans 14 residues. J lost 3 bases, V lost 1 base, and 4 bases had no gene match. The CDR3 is CARSLPAGHYEQYV. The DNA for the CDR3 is TGTGCCAGAAGCTTGCCAGCGGGGCACTACGAGCAGTACGTC.

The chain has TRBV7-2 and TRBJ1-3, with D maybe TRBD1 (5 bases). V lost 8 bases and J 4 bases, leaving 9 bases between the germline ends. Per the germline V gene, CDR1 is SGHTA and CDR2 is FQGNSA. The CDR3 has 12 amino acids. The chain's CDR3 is CASGHTGNTIYF. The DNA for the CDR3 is TGTGCCAGCGGACACACGGGAAACACCATATATTTT.

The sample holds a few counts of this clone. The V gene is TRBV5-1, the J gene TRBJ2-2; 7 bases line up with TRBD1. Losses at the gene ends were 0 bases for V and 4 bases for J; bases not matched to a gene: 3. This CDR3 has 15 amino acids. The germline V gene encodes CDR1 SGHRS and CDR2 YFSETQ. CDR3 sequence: CASSLGGGRTGELFF. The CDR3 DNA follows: TGCGCCAGCAGCTTGGGAGGGGGCCGCACCGGGGAGCTGTTTTTT.

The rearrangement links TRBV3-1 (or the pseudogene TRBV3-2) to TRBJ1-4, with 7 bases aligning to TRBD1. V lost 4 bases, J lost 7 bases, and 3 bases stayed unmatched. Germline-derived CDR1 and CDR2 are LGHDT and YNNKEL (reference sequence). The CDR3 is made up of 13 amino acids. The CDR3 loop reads CASSPGGVEKLFF. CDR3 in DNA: TGTGCCAGCAGCCCAGGGGGTGTTGAAAAACTGTTTTTT.

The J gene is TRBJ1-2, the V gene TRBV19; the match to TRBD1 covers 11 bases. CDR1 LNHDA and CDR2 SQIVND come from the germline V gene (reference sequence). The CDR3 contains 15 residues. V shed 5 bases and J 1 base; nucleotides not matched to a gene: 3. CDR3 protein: CASSEGTGGNYGYTF. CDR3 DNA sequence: TGTGCCAGTAGTGAAGGGACAGGGGGTAACTATGGCTACACCTTC.

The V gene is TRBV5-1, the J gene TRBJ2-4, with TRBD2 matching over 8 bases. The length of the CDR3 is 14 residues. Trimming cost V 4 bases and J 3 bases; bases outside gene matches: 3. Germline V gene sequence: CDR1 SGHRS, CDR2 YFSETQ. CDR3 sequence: CASSQAGGKNIQYF. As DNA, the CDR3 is TGCGCCAGCAGCCAGGCGGGGGGCAAAAACATTCAGTACTTC.

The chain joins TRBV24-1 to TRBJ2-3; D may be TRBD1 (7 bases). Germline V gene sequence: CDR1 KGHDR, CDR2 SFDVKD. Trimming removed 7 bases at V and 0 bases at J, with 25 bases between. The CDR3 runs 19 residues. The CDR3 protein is CATRLRGDSPISSTDTQYF. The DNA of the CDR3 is TGTGCCACCAGATTGAGGGGGGACAGCCCAATCTCTAGCACAGATACGCAGTATTTT.

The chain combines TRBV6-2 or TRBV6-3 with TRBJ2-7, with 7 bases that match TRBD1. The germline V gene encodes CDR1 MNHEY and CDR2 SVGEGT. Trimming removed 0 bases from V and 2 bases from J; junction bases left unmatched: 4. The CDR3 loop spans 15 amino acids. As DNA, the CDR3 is TGTGCCAGCAGTTACTCGGGGCAGGGGGCCTACGAGCAGTACTTC. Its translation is CASSYSGQGAYEQYF.

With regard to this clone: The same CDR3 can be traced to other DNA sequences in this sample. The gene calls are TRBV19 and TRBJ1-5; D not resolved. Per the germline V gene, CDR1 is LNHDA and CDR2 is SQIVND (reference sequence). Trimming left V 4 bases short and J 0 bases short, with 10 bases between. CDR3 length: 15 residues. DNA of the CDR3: TGTGCCAGTAGTAGGCAGTCGTATAGCAATCAGCCCCAGCATTTT. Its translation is CASSRQSYSNQPQHF.

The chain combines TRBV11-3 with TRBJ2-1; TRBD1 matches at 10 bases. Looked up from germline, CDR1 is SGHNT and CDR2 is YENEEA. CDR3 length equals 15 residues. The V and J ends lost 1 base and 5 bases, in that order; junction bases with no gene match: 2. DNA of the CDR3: TGTGCCAGCAGCTTAGTAGGGACAGGGGACAATGAGCAGTTCTTC. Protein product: CASSLVGTGDNEQFF.

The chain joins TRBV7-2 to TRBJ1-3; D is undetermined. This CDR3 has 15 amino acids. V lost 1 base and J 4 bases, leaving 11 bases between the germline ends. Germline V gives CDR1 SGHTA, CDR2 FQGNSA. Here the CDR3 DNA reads TGTGCCAGCAGCTTAGGGGAGGAATCCGGAAACACCATATATTTT. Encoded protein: CASSLGEESGNTIYF.

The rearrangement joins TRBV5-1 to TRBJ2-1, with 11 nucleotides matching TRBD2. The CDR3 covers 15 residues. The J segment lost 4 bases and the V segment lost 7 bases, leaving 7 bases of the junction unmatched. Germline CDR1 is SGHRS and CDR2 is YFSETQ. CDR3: CASARGTSGYNEQFF. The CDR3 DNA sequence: TGCGCCAGCGCGAGGGGGACTAGCGGATACAATGAGCAGTTCTTC.

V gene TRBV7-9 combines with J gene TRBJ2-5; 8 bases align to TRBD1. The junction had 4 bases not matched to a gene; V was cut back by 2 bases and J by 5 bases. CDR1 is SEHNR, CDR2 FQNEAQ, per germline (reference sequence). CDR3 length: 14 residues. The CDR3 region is CASSLPGGFETQYF. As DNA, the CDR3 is TGTGCCAGCAGCTTACCAGGGGGCTTTGAGACCCAGTACTTC.